These 21 T cell receptor beta chains were sequenced from one sample in a study of OX40 agonist ivuxolimab in advanced cancers. Profiling relied on immunoSEQ multiplex PCR, and the TCRdb table lists in-frame clones only, not all of them. The sample has about 77,000 clones, 85% to 95% seen once. The material was CD4+ or CD8+ T cells sorted from blood, obtained in a trial of the OX40 agonist ivuxolimab. The receptors derive from an adult with an advanced solid tumor such as melanoma, head and neck, liver or kidney cancer.

This sequence joins TRBV5-1 and TRBJ1-1; TRBD1 agrees at 7 bases. Per germline, CDR1 SGHRS and CDR2 YFSETQ. CDR3 length: 16 amino acids. Losses at the gene ends were 4 bases for V and 2 bases for J; bases not matched to a gene: 11. The CDR3 region is CASSLGDSRANTEAFF. The CDR3 bases are TGCGCCAGCAGCCTGGGGGACAGCCGAGCCAACACTGAAGCTTTCTTT.

This clone has only one observation. The V call is TRBV7-6, the J call TRBJ2-5, with 7 nucleotides matching TRBD1. The V and J ends lost 5 bases and 5 bases, in that order; junction bases with no gene match: 17. CDR1 is SGHVS, CDR2 FNYEAQ, per germline. The CDR3 runs to 17 residues. The CDR3 DNA is TGTGCCAGCAGCCCAGCGGATCCGGGACAGACGGGGGAGACCCAGTACTTC. Protein: CASSPADPGQTGETQYF.

The chain links TRBV19 to TRBJ2-4, with D tentatively TRBD2 (5 bases). Germline CDR1 and CDR2: LNHDA and SQIVND (reference sequence). Trimming stripped 5 bases from V and 1 base from J, with 15 bases between. The CDR3 has 16 residues. DNA of the CDR3: TGTGCCAGTAGTTCGCCGGGGAGTGGGGCCAAAAACATTCAGTACTTC. It yields the protein CASSSPGSGAKNIQYF.

This clone was counted only a few times. V gene TRBV5-1 combines with J gene TRBJ1-3, with a possible D match to TRBD1 (5 bases). V was clipped by 0 bases and J by 4 bases, with 5 bases between them. This CDR3 region has 13 residues. Germline assignment: CDR1 SGHRS and CDR2 YFSETQ. The CDR3 DNA reads TGCGCCAGCAGCTTGGGACAGGGAAACACCATATATTTT. Translated, it gives CASSLGQGNTIYF.

The chain has TRBV7-2 and TRBJ1-2, with 8 bases aligning to TRBD1. Germline trimming cut 1 base from V and 5 bases from J; bases unmatched to any gene: 9. CDR3 length equals 16 residues. CDR1 and CDR2 from the germline V gene are SGHTA and FQGNSA. CDR3 protein: CASSLVHGQGGYGYTF. In DNA form, the CDR3 reads TGTGCCAGCAGCTTAGTCCACGGACAGGGAGGGTATGGCTACACCTTC.

The chain is built from TRBV19 and TRBJ1-5; D uncertain. The germline V and J ends were trimmed by 7 bases and 3 bases, with 10 bases remaining between them. CDR1 and CDR2 (germline): LNHDA, SQIVND (reference sequence). CDR3 length: 13 amino acids. Written as DNA, the CDR3 is TGTGCCAGTACTGGGAGCTTCAATCAGCCCCAGCATTTT. Encoded protein: CASTGSFNQPQHF. Complete variable domain (other parts from reference TRBV19 and TRBJ1-5): DGGITQSPKYLFRKEGQNVTLSCEQNLNHDAMYWYRQDPGQGLRLIYYSQIVNDFQKGDIAEGYSVSREKKESFPLTVTSAQKNPTAFYLCASTGSFNQPQHFGDGTRLSIL.

The chain has TRBV19 and TRBJ1-1, with 7 bases fitting TRBD1. CDR1 and CDR2 (germline): LNHDA, SQIVND (reference sequence). The CDR3 runs to 14 residues. The ends lost 7 bases at V and 3 bases at J; junction bases unmatched: 8. The CDR3 here is CASIPPDRDTEAFF. The CDR3 coding sequence is TGTGCCAGTATACCCCCAGACAGGGACACTGAAGCTTTCTTT.

The CDR3 DNA follows: TGTGCCAGCCACGCCGGGACAGGGAGCAATCAGCCCCAGCATTTT. Amino acids: CASHAGTGSNQPQHF. The chain couples TRBV2 to TRBJ1-5; 9 nucleotides agree with TRBD1. Losses at the gene ends were 8 bases for V and 1 base for J; bases not matched to a gene: 6. CDR1 and CDR2 (germline): SNHLY, FYNNEI. This CDR3 has 15 amino acids.

The genes are TRBV5-8 and TRBJ2-1; weak D call: TRBD2 (6 bases). Trimming removed 0 bases at V and 5 bases at J, with 15 bases between. The CDR3 extends over 16 amino acids. Germline-derived CDR1 and CDR2 are SGHTS and YDEGEE. The CDR3 loop is CASSLGAGRGDNEQFF. The CDR3 region has the DNA TGTGCCAGCAGCTTGGGGGCGGGACGAGGGGACAATGAGCAGTTCTTC.

This chain connects TRBV28 to TRBJ2-7, with 8 bases fitting TRBD1. Germline-derived CDR1 and CDR2 are MDHEN and SYDVKM. The CDR3 loop spans 14 amino acids. V was clipped by 7 bases and J by 2 bases; unmatched bases: 7. The CDR3 protein is CASTPTGGPYEQYF. The CDR3 DNA reads TGTGCCAGCACCCCAACAGGGGGTCCCTACGAGCAGTACTTC.

This clone came up once. The V and J genes are TRBV4-2 and TRBJ1-3; D not certain. CDR3 length equals 13 residues. Between the trimmed V and J ends, which lost 0 bases and 15 bases, there was a span of 15 bases. Germline V gives CDR1 LGHNA, CDR2 YNFKEQ. The CDR3 spells CASSQDAGSVGYF. CDR3 sequence (DNA): TGTGCCAGCAGCCAAGATGCAGGTTCGGTAGGATATTTT.

The chain links TRBV23-1 to TRBJ2-7; D tentatively reads TRBD1 or TRBD2 (7 bases each). TRBV23-1 is recorded as an ORF, its role being uncertain. Trimming stripped 2 bases from V and 4 bases from J, with 21 bases between. The CDR3 totals 17 residues. The DNA for the CDR3 is TGCGCCAGCAGTCAACGAACCAGGGGGGGCGGTTCGTACGAGCAGTACTTC. Encoded protein: CASSQRTRGGGSYEQYF.

This sequence joins TRBV7-2 and TRBJ2-5, with D unresolved. The tail of the sequence fits TRBJ2-7 better, so the J call may be wrong. Germline lookup yields CDR1 SGHTA and CDR2 FQGNSA. CDR3 length: 12 residues. The CDR3: CASSRPHYEQYF. The CDR3 DNA sequence: TGTGCCAGCAGCCGTCCTCACTACGAGCAGTACTTC.

The chain links TRBV5-1 to TRBJ2-7, with D tentatively TRBD1 or TRBD2 (5 bases each). This CDR3 is built from 14 residues. Germline CDR1 and CDR2: SGHRS and YFSETQ. V lost 3 bases to trimming and J lost 5 bases, with 15 bases between them. CDR3 sequence reads: CASSSGTPPNEQYF. The CDR3 DNA sequence: TGCGCCAGCAGCTCCGGGACGCCCCCCAACGAGCAGTACTTC.

As to this clone: At one end, the junction sequence differs from germline, possibly due to a read error. The chain links TRBV7-9 to TRBJ2-4; 10 positions agree with TRBD2. The germline V gene has CDR1 SEHNR and CDR2 FQNEAQ (reference sequence). The CDR3 is made up of 14 amino acids. This CDR3 reads CASSSLTTGTSVNF. For the CDR3, the DNA is TGTGCCAGCAGCTCGTTGACTACCGGGACTAGCGTAAACTTC.

The rearrangement joins TRBV28 to TRBJ2-2; 7 nucleotides agree with TRBD2. The CDR3 consists of 14 residues. The ends lost 5 bases at V and 1 base at J; junction bases unmatched: 1. Germline V gene lookup returns CDR1 MDHEN and CDR2 SYDVKM. CDR3 sequence (DNA): TGTGCCAGCAGTGGGAGGGGGAACACCGGGGAGCTGTTTTTT. Translated, it gives CASSGRGNTGELFF.

The V and J genes are TRBV5-1 and TRBJ1-1, with D perhaps matching TRBD1 (5 bases). The CDR3 is 14 amino acids. The germline V and J ends were trimmed by 0 bases and 5 bases, with 11 bases remaining between them. The germline V gene encodes CDR1 SGHRS and CDR2 YFSETQ. The CDR3 protein is CASSLGGGGTEAFF. CDR3 nucleotides: TGCGCCAGCAGCTTGGGTGGCGGGGGAACTGAAGCTTTCTTT.

V and J are TRBV19 and TRBJ2-3; D is unclear. V was trimmed by 4 bases and J by 0 bases, leaving 23 bases between them. Germline V lookup: CDR1 LNHDA, CDR2 SQIVND (reference sequence). This CDR3 spans 19 amino acids. The CDR3 DNA is TGTGCCAGTAGTAATAACCAAATCGGAGTATCTTTTAGCACAGATACGCAGTATTTT. Residues: CASSNNQIGVSFSTDTQYF.

The chain is built from TRBV28 and TRBJ1-6; 10 positions agree with TRBD1. Germline V CDR1 and CDR2: MDHEN, SYDVKM. The CDR3 sequence is 15 residues long. V was clipped by 6 bases and J by 10 bases; unmatched bases: 9. CDR3 amino acids: CASRKGDRGGSPLHF. The CDR3 bases are TGTGCCAGCAGGAAAGGGGACAGGGGAGGATCACCCCTCCACTTT.

The chain links TRBV7-2 to TRBJ2-1, with 8 bases fitting TRBD1. Germline-derived CDR1 and CDR2 are SGHTA and FQGNSA. The CDR3 loop spans 16 amino acids. The junction had 5 bases not matched to a gene; V was cut back by 0 bases and J by 4 bases. CDR3 DNA sequence: TGTGCCAGCAGCTTAGCGCCTGGACAGGGATACAATGAGCAGTTCTTC. Protein sequence: CASSLAPGQGYNEQFF.

In nucleotides, the CDR3 is TGTGCCAGCAGCTTAGCTGGGACAGGTTTTTATGGCTACACCTTC. Encoded protein: CASSLAGTGFYGYTF. This chain connects TRBV7-6 to TRBJ1-2; the match to TRBD1 covers 8 bases. CDR3 length: 15 residues. Germline V gene sequence: CDR1 SGHVS, CDR2 FNYEAQ. J gave up 5 bases and V 0 bases, and 5 bases lay outside the gene matches.